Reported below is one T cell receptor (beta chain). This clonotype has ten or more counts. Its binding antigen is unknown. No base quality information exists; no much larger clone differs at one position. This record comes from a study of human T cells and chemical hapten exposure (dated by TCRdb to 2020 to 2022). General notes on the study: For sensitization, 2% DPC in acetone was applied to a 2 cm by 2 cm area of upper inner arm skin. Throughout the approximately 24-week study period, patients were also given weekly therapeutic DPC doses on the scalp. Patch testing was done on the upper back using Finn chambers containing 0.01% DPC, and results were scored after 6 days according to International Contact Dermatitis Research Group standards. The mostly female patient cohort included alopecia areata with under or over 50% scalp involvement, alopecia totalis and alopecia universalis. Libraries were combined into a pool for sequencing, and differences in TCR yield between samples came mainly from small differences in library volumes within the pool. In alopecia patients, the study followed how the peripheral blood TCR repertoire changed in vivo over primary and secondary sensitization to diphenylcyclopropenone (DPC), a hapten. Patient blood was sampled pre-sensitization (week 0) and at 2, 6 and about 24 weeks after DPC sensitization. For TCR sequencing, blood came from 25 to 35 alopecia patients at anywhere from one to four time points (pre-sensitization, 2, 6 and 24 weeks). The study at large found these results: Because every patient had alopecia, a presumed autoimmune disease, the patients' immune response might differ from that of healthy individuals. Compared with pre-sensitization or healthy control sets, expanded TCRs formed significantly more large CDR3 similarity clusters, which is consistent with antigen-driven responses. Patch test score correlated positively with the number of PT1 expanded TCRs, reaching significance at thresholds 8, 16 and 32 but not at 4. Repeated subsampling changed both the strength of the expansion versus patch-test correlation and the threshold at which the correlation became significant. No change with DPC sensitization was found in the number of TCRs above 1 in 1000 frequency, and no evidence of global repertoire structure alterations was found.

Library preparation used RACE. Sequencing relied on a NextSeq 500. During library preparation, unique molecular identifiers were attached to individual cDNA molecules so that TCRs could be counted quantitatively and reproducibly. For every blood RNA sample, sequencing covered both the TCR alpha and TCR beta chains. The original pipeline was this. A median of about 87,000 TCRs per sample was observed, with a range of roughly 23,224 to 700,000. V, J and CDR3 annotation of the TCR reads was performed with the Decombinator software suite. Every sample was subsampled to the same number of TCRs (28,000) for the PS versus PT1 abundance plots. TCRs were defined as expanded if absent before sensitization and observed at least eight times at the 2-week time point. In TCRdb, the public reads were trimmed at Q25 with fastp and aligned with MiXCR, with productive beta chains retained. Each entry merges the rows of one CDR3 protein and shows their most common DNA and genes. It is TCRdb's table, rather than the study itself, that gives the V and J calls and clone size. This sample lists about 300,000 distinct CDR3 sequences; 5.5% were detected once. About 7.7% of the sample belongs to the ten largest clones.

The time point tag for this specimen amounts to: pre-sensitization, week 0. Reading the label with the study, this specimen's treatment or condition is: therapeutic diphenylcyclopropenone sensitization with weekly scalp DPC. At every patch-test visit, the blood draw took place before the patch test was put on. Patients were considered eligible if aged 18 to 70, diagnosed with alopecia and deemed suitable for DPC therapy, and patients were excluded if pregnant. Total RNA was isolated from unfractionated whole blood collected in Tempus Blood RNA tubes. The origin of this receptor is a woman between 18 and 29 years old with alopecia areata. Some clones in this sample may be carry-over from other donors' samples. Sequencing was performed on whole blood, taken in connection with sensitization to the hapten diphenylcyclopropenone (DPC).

The CDR3: CASSQGARVGYTF. The nucleotide sequence is given as TGTGCCAGCAGCCAAGGAGCCAGGGTTGGCTACACCTTC. The sequence joins TRBV4-2 to TRBJ1-2; TRBD1 is a possible D gene, resting on 5 matching bases. V is shortened by 1 base, J by 7 bases, and the region joining them spans 10 bases. Reading from cysteine to phenylalanine, the CDR3 counts 13 amino acids. The DNA shown is the 39-base CDR3, in frame from base 1. Per the germline V gene, LGHNA is the CDR1 and YNFKEQ is the CDR2.